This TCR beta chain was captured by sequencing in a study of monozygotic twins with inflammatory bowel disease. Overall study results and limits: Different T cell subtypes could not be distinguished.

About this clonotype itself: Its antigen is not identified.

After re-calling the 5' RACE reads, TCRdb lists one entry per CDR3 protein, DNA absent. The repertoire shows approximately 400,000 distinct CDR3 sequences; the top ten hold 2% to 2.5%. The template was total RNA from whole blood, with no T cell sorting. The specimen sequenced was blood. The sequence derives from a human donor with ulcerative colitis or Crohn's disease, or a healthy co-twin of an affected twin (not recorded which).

The CDR3 loop is CASSINGGSYEQYF. V gene TRBV5-6 combines with J gene TRBJ2-7. CDR3 length: 14 residues. CDR1 is SGHDT, CDR2 YYEEEE, per germline.